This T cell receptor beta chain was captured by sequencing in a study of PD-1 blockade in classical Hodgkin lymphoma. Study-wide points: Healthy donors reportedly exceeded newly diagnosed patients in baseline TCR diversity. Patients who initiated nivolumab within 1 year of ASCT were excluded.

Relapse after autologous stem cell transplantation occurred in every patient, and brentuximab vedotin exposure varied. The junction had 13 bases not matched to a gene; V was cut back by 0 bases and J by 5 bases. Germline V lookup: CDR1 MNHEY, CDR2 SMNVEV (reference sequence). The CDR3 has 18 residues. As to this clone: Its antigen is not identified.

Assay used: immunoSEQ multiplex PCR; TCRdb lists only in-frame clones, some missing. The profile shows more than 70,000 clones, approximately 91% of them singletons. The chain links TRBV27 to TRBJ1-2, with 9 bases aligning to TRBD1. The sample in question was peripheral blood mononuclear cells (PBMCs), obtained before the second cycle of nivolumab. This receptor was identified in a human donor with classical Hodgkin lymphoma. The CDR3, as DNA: TGTGCCAGCAGTTTATCGCGAACCGGGACAGGGATGAGGTATGGCTACACCTTC. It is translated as CASSLSRTGTGMRYGYTF.